This TCR beta chain was obtained from a study of radiotherapy plus CTLA-4 blockade in lung cancer. Here immunoSEQ multiplex PCR was the method, and the copy in TCRdb shows in-frame clones only, minus some. This table has 81,000 or so clones, roughly four fifths appearing once. The germline V and J ends were trimmed by 5 bases and 4 bases, with 3 bases remaining between them. Germline CDR1 reads LNHNV; CDR2 reads YYDKDF (reference sequence). The CDR3 totals 11 residues. The sequence was collected from a human donor with non-small cell lung cancer that progressed on radiotherapy plus ipilimumab. The genes are TRBV15 and TRBJ2-1, with D uncertain. Sequenced here: peripheral blood, sampled from a patient treated with radiotherapy plus ipilimumab. The CDR3 is CATSLYNEQFF. The CDR3 region has the DNA TGTGCCACCAGCCTATACAATGAGCAGTTCTTC.